This TCR beta chain emerged from a study of CD8 T cells in Susac syndrome. RNA, at 0.5 to 1 ug, was reverse transcribed with random hexamers. TCRdb reprocessed the immunoSEQ multiplex PCR reads via MiXCR and lists one record per CDR3 protein. The top ten clones hold 0.2% to 0.25% of a sample with about 300,000 distinct CDR3 sequences, roughly 85% of them seen once. With 5 bases removed from V and 2 bases from J, the gap between germline ends came to 23 bases. The CDR3 is made up of 18 amino acids. Germline assignment: CDR1 MDHEN and CDR2 SYDVKM. The genes are TRBV28 and TRBJ2-3, with a possible D match to TRBD2 (5 bases). The sample comprised CD8+ T cells from PBMCs. The clonotype comes from a human donor with multiple sclerosis. The chain's CDR3 is CASSPSGNGIGDTDTQYF. Here the CDR3 DNA reads TGTGCCAGCAGTCCCTCCGGCAACGGGATTGGTGACACAGATACGCAGTATTTT.